A selection of T cell receptor beta chains follows, all from one sample in a study of T-cell reconstitution after alpha-beta-depleted transplantation in children. One entry per CDR3 protein, called by TCRdb with MiXCR from the PCR reads. This table holds about 600,000 distinct CDR3 sequences, approximately 22% found once. The material sequenced was PBMCs, mostly from graft donor cells, taken 360 days after TCRalphabeta/CD19-depleted stem cell transplant. The receptors shown here come from a boy under two years old who had a stem cell transplant for acute myeloid leukemia, so the T cells may come from the graft donor. Both conserved end residues are part of each CDR3. A D gene is named only where the DNA matches it firmly. The listing skips clone size in some rows; elsewhere it reads once, few, many or a size class.

CDR3aa | CDR3nt | d_gene | abundance | j_gene | v_gene
CSARQTATPYEQYF | TGCAGTGCTAGACAGACAGCGACGCCCTACGAGCAGTACTTC | . | . | TRBJ2-7 | TRBV20-1
CASSFQDRADIQYF | TGTGCCAGCAGTTTTCAGGACAGGGCGGACATTCAGTACTTC | TRBD1 | . | TRBJ2-4 | TRBV28
CASGDLRSYEQYF | TGTGCCAGCGGGGACCTAAGGTCCTACGAGCAGTACTTC | . | many | TRBJ2-7 | TRBV7-9
CASKRGPEAFF | TGTGCCAGCAAAAGGGGGCCTGAAGCTTTCTTT | TRBD1 | . | TRBJ1-1 | TRBV12-3/TRBV12-4
CASSIPTGTRLNNEQFF | TGTGCCAGCAGCATCCCTACCGGGACTAGATTAAACAATGAGCAGTTCTTC | TRBD2 | . | TRBJ2-1 | TRBV7-9
CASSPRSGGETGELFF | TGTGCCAGCAGCCCCCGCAGCGGGGGTGAGACCGGGGAGCTGTTTTTT | TRBD2 | few | TRBJ2-2 | TRBV3-1
CATSRALAGATYEQYF | TGTGCCACCAGCAGGGCCCTAGCGGGGGCTACCTACGAGCAGTACTTC | TRBD2 | . | TRBJ2-7 | TRBV15
CASSFPGTYEQYF | TGCGCCAGCAGCTTCCCCGGGACCTACGAGCAGTACTTC | . | many | TRBJ2-7 | TRBV5-1
CASSPETSGGPHHNEQFF | TGTGCCAGCAGCCCCGAGACTAGCGGTGGGCCCCACCACAATGAGCAGTTCTTC | TRBD2 | . | TRBJ2-1 | TRBV11-2
CASISQGLGNTIYF | TGTGCCAGCATTTCACAGGGCCTTGGAAACACCATATATTTT | . | . | TRBJ1-3 | TRBV12-3/TRBV12-4
CASSLAITPLSSEAFF | TGTGCCAGCAGCTTAGCGATCACCCCATTAAGCTCTGAAGCTTTCTTT | . | many | TRBJ1-1 | TRBV7-9
CASSSDRGSNEQFF | TGTGCCAGCAGCTCGGACAGGGGAAGCAATGAGCAGTTCTTC | TRBD1 | . | TRBJ2-1 | TRBV7-7
CASSSLPQGHYGYTF | TGTGCCAGCAGTTCTCTTCCACAGGGGCACTATGGCTACACCTTC | TRBD1 | few | TRBJ1-2 | TRBV28
CASSLPQGKETQYF | TGTGCCAGCAGCTTACCTCAGGGAAAAGAGACCCAGTACTTC | . | . | TRBJ2-5 | TRBV7-9
CASSTQDTDTQYF | TGTGCCAGCAGCACTCAAGACACAGATACGCAGTATTTT | . | . | TRBJ2-3 | TRBV12-3/TRBV12-4
CASSPRDSYYEQYF | TGTGCCAGCAGCCCCCGAGACAGCTACTACGAGCAGTACTTC | . | many | TRBJ2-7 | TRBV9
CASTRDRDTDTQYF | TGTGCCAGCACAAGGGACAGGGACACAGATACGCAGTATTTT | TRBD1 | . | TRBJ2-3 | TRBV6-1
CSAPRDKRRELFF | TGCAGTGCCCCCCGGGATAAGAGGAGGGAACTGTTTTTT | . | few | TRBJ1-4 | TRBV20-1
CATKGVSGANVLTF | TGCGCCACCAAGGGGGTCTCTGGGGCCAACGTCCTGACTTTC | . | . | TRBJ2-6 | TRBV5-1
CASSLASLSMNTEAFF | TGTGCCAGCAGTTTAGCATCCCTCTCTATGAACACTGAAGCTTTCTTT | . | . | TRBJ1-1 | TRBV12-3/TRBV12-4
CASSPVGTQYF | TGTGCCAGCAGCCCTGTTGGGACCCAGTACTTC | . | many | TRBJ2-5 | TRBV7-9
CASSSKREVLHTDTQYF | TGTGCCAGCAGCTCTAAGAGGGAGGTCCTCCACACAGATACGCAGTATTTT | . | few | TRBJ2-3 | TRBV7-2
CASSLDFLTQYF | TGTGCCAGTAGTTTGGACTTTCTTACGCAGTATTTT | . | many | TRBJ2-3 | TRBV19
CASAWTASSTEAFF | TGCGCCAGCGCGTGGACCGCTAGCAGCACTGAAGCTTTCTTT | . | . | TRBJ1-1 | TRBV5-1
CASRLGSYSYNSPLHF | TGTGCCAGCAGACTGGGGTCCTACTCCTATAATTCACCCCTCCACTTT | . | . | TRBJ1-6 | TRBV12-3/TRBV12-4
CASSLARGGARNEQFF | TGTGCCAGCAGTTTAGCCCGGGGGGGCGCCCGAAATGAGCAGTTCTTC | TRBD2 | few | TRBJ2-1 | TRBV12-3/TRBV12-4